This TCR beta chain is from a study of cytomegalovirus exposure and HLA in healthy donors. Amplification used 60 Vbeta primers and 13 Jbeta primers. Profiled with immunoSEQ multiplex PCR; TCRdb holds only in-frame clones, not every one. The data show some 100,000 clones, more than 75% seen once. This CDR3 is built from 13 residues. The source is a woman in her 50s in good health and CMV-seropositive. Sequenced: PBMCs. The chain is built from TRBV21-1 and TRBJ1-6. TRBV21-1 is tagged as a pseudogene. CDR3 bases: TGTGCCAGCAGCCAAGAGGAGGTTTCACCCCTCCACTTT. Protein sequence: CASSQEEVSPLHF.